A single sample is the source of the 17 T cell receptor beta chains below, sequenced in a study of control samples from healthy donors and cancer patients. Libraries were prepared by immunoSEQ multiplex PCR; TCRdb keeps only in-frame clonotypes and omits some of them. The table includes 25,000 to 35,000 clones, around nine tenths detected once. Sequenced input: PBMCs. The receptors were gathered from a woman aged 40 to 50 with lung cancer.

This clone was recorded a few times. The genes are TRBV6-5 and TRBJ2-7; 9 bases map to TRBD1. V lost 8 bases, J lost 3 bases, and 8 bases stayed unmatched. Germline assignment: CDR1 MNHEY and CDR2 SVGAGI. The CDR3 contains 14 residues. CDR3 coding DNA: TGTGCCAGCTCATATGGGGGACAGGGCTACGAGCAGTACTTC. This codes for CASSYGGQGYEQYF.

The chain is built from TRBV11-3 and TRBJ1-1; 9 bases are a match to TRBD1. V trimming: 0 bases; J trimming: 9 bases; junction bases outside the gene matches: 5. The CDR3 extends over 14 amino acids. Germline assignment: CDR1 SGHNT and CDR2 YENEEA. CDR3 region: CASSLDWTGAQAFF. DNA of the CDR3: TGTGCCAGCAGCTTAGATTGGACAGGGGCTCAAGCTTTCTTT.

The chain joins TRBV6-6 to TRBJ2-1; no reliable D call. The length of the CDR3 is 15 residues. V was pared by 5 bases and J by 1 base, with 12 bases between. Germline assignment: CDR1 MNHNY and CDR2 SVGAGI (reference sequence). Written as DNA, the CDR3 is TGTGCCAGCAGTGACCCAGGTGGGTCCTACAATGAGCAGTTCTTC. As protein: CASSDPGGSYNEQFF.

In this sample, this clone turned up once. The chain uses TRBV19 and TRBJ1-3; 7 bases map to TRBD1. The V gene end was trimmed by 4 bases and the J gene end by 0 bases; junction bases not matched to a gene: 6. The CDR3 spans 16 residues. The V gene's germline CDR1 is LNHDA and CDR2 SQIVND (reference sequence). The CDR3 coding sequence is TGTGCCAGTAGTACCTCGACAGGGAGCTCTGGAAACACCATATATTTT. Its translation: CASSTSTGSSGNTIYF.

CDR3 sequence reads: CAISESDRRPQETQYF. CDR3 nucleotides: TGTGCCATCAGTGAGTCAGACAGACGGCCCCAAGAGACCCAGTACTTC. This chain connects TRBV10-3 to TRBJ2-5, with a weak D call TRBD1 (5 bases). Germline CDR1 is ENHRY and CDR2 is SYGVKD. The CDR3 runs to 16 residues. Trimming shortened V by 0 bases and J by 1 base, and 12 bases separated the two germline ends.

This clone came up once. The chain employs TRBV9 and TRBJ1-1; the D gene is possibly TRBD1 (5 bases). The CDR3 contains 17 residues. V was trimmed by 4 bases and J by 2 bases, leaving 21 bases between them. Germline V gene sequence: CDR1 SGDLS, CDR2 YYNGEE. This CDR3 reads CASSPSLGHATNTEAFF. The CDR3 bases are TGTGCCAGCAGCCCTTCCCTGGGGCACGCGACAAACACTGAAGCTTTCTTT.

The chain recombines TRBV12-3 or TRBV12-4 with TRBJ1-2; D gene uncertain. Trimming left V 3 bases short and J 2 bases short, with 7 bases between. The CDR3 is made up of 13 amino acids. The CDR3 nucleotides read TGTGCCAGCAGTTTTGGTGACAACTATGGCTACACCTTC. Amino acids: CASSFGDNYGYTF.

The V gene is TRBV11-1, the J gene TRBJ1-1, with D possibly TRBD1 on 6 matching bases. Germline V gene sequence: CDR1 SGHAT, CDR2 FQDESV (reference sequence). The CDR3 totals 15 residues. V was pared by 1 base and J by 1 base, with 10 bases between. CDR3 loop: CASSLVGRGNTEAFF. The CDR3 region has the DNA TGTGCCAGCAGCTTAGTTGGCAGGGGGAACACTGAAGCTTTCTTT.

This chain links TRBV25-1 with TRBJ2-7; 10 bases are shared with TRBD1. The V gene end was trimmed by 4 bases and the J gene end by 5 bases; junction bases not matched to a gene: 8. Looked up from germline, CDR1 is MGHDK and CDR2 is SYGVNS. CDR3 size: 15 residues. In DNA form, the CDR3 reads TGTGCCAGCAGTGCTCGTCCCGGGACAGGGGACGAGCAGTACTTC. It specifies CASSARPGTGDEQYF.

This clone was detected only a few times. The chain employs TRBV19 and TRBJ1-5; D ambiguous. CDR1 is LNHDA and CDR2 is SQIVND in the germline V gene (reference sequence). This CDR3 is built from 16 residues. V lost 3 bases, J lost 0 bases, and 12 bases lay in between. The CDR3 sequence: CASSIFEQISNQPQHF. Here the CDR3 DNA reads TGTGCCAGTAGTATCTTTGAACAGATTAGCAATCAGCCCCAGCATTTT. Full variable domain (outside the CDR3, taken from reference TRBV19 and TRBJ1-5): DGGITQSPKYLFRKEGQNVTLSCEQNLNHDAMYWYRQDPGQGLRLIYYSQIVNDFQKGDIAEGYSVSREKKESFPLTVTSAQKNPTAFYLCASSIFEQISNQPQHFGDGTRLSIL.

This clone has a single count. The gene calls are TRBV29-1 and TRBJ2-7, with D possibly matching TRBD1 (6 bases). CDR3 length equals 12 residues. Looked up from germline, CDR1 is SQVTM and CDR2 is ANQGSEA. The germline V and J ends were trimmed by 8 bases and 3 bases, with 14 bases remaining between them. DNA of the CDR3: TGCAGCCCCCTCCGGGACATCTACGAGCAGTACTTC. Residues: CSPLRDIYEQYF.

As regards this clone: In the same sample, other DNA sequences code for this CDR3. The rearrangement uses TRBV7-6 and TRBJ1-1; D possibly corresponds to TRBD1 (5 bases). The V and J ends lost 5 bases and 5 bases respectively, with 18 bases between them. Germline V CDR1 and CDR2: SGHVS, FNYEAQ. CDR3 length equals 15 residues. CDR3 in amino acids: CASSPREGEVTEAFF. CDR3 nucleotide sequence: TGTGCCAGCAGCCCCCGGGAAGGGGAAGTAACTGAAGCTTTCTTT. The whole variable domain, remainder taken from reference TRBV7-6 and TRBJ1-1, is GAGVSQSPRYKVTKRGQDVALRCDPISGHVSLYWYRQALGQGPEFLTYFNYEAQQDKSGLPNDRFSAERPEGSISTLTIQRTEQRDSAMYRCASSPREGEVTEAFFGQGTRLTVV.

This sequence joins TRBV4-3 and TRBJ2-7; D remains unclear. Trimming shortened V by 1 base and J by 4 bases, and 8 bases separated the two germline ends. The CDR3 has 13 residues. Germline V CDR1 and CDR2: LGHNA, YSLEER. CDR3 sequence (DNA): TGCGCCAGCAGCCAAGGAAGGGAATACGAGCAGTACTTC. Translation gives CASSQGREYEQYF.

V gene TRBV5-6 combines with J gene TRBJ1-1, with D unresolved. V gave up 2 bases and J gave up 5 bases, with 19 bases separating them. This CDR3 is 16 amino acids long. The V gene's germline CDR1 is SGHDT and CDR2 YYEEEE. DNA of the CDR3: TGTGCCAGCAGCTTTGGGTTTGCCCCCTTTGCGACTGAAGCTTTCTTT. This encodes CASSFGFAPFATEAFF. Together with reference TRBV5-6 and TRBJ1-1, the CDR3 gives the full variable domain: DAGVTQSPTHLIKTRGQQVTLRCSPKSGHDTVSWYQQALGQGPQFIFQYYEEEERQRGNFPDRFSGHQFPNYSSELNVNALLLGDSALYLCASSFGFAPFATEAFFGQGTRLTVV.

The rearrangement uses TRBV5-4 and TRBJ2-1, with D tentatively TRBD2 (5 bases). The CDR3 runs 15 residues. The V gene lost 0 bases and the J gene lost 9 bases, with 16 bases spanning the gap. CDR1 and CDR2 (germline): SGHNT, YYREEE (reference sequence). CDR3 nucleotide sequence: TGTGCCAGCAGCTTGGAACGGGGATCGCACTTTGAGCAGTTCTTC. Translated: CASSLERGSHFEQFF.

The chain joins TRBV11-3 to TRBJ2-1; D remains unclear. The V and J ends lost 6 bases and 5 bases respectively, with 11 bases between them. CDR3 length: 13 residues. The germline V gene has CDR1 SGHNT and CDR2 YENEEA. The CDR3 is CASSEATHNEQFF. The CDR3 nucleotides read TGTGCCAGCAGTGAAGCTACCCACAATGAGCAGTTCTTC.

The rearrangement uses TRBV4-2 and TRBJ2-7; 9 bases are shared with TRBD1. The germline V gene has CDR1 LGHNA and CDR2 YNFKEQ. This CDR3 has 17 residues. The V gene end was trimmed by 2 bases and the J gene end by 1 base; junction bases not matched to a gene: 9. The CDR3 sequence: CASSQISGGTGSYEQYF. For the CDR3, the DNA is TGTGCCAGCAGCCAAATCTCAGGCGGGACAGGGTCCTACGAGCAGTACTTC.